One and the same sample provided the 15 T cell receptor beta chains below, sequenced in a study of human T cells and chemical hapten exposure. Time point specified: patch test 1, 2 weeks after DPC sensitization. Treatment specified: therapeutic diphenylcyclopropenone sensitization with weekly scalp DPC. TCRdb reprocessed the RACE reads with MiXCR, giving one entry per CDR3 protein. The data hold 150,000 to 200,000 distinct CDR3 sequences, with 20% to 25% observed a single time. This sample comprised whole blood, obtained in connection with sensitization to the hapten diphenylcyclopropenone (DPC). Source of these receptors: a woman in her forties or fifties with alopecia areata. Some clones in this sample may be carry-over from other donors' samples.

This clonotype was counted only a few times. V usage is TRBV2 and J usage is TRBJ2-1; D assignment may be TRBD1 or TRBD2 (5 bases each). This CDR3 has 10 residues. V was pared by 8 bases and J by 7 bases, with 6 bases between. The germline V gene encodes CDR1 SNHLY and CDR2 FYNNEI. DNA for the CDR3: TGTGCCAGCTGGGGGAATGAGCAGTTCTTC. It codes for CASWGNEQFF.

DNA of the CDR3: TGTGCCAGCAGACGGACAGGGGGCGCGTATGGCTACACCTTC. Its translation: CASRRTGGAYGYTF. V is TRBV6-5 and J is TRBJ1-2; 11 nucleotides agree with TRBD1. The CDR3 has 14 amino acids. In germline, CDR1 is MNHEY, CDR2 SVGAGI. J was trimmed by 5 bases and V by 6 bases; bases with no gene match: 5.

This clonotype showed up just a few times. The chain combines TRBV19 with TRBJ2-5; D may be TRBD2 (6 bases). Per the germline V gene, CDR1 is LNHDA and CDR2 is SQIVND (reference sequence). The CDR3 runs to 16 residues. Trimming took 5 bases from V and 2 from J, leaving 18 bases between them. CDR3 DNA: TGTGCCAGTAGTGTCGAACCGGACGGACTACAAGAGACCCAGTACTTC. Its protein is CASSVEPDGLQETQYF.

V usage is TRBV10-3 and J usage is TRBJ2-7; the match to TRBD1 covers 8 bases. This CDR3 contains 14 residues. Looked up from germline, CDR1 is ENHRY and CDR2 is SYGVKD. The ends lost 3 bases at V and 6 bases at J; junction bases unmatched: 7. The CDR3 protein is CAISDRTGIGEQYF. The CDR3 coding sequence is TGTGCCATCAGTGACAGGACAGGGATCGGCGAGCAGTACTTC.

This chain links TRBV6-5 with TRBJ1-1; D is unresolved. Germline V gives CDR1 MNHEY, CDR2 SVGAGI. The CDR3 contains 13 residues. The V end lost 2 bases, the J end lost 4 bases, and 8 bases lay between the germline ends. CDR3 amino acids: CASSYIGGTEAFF. In DNA, the CDR3 is TGTGCCAGCAGTTACATAGGAGGCACTGAAGCTTTCTTT.

This rearrangement joins TRBV29-1 to TRBJ1-1, with D possibly being TRBD1 (5 bases). The CDR3 sequence is 12 residues long. The V gene lost 7 bases and the J gene lost 4 bases, with 13 bases spanning the gap. Germline V CDR1 and CDR2: SQVTM, ANQGSEA. The CDR3 nucleotides read TGCAGCGCTCTAGGGGAGCCCACTGAAGCTTTCTTT. Translation gives CSALGEPTEAFF.

This clonotype was detected only a few times. The CDR3 DNA reads as TGTGCCAGCAGCCAAGGGACTCTTGGAGCTTTCTTT. The encoded protein is CASSQGTLGAFF. This chain links TRBV3-1 with TRBJ1-1; no firm D call. Per the germline V gene, CDR1 is LGHDT and CDR2 is YNNKEL (reference sequence). V lost 1 base and J 10 bases, leaving 10 bases between the germline ends. The CDR3 is 12 amino acids.

The chain couples TRBV10-3 to TRBJ2-1; D might be TRBD1 or TRBD2, each matching 5 bases. Germline V CDR1 and CDR2: ENHRY, SYGVKD. The CDR3 sequence is 15 residues long. Deletions cut 3 bases from V and 9 bases from J, with 18 bases between. The CDR3 sequence is CAISEGTSLVGEQFF. As DNA, the CDR3 is TGTGCCATCAGTGAAGGGACCTCGCTAGTAGGTGAGCAGTTCTTC.

V gene TRBV11-3 combines with J gene TRBJ2-2; the D is unclear. Germline V gives CDR1 SGHNT, CDR2 YENEEA. This CDR3 region has 16 residues. The V gene lost 4 bases and the J gene lost 1 base, with 13 bases spanning the gap. The CDR3 bases are TGTGCCAGCAGCTCCCATTCCCTTTGGAACACCGGGGAGCTGTTTTTT. Translating gives CASSSHSLWNTGELFF.

This chain joins TRBV2 and TRBJ2-2, with 9 bases fitting TRBD2. Germline loops: CDR1 SNHLY, CDR2 FYNNEI. This CDR3 contains 14 residues. Trimming removed 7 bases from V and 6 bases from J; junction bases left unmatched: 6. The CDR3 DNA follows: TGTGCCAGCACCGTGGGACTAGCATCCGGGGAGCTGTTTTTT. This gives the protein CASTVGLASGELFF.

The chain joins TRBV2 to TRBJ1-1; D gene unclear. In germline, CDR1 is SNHLY, CDR2 FYNNEI. This CDR3 has 12 residues. Trimming shortened V by 7 bases and J by 4 bases, and 10 bases separated the two germline ends. CDR3 nucleotide sequence: TGTGCCAGCAATGGGTGGCCCACTGAAGCTTTCTTT. It encodes CASNGWPTEAFF.

V gene TRBV25-1 combines with J gene TRBJ1-4; no clear D. The CDR3 contains 15 residues. V was shortened by 1 base and J by 4 bases, with 10 bases between the two germline ends. CDR1 is MGHDK and CDR2 is SYGVNS in the germline V gene. The CDR3 DNA follows: TGTGCCAGCAGTGAATCACTAGGAATTAATGAAAAACTGTTTTTT. Translating it yields CASSESLGINEKLFF.

This chain links TRBV12-3 or TRBV12-4 with TRBJ1-1, with TRBD1 matching 9 bases. CDR3 length: 15 amino acids. With V trimmed by 6 bases and J by 1 base, 6 bases remained unmatched. The CDR3 spells CASSRQGGGNTEAFF. The CDR3, as DNA: TGTGCCAGCAGCCGACAGGGGGGCGGGAACACTGAAGCTTTCTTT.

This sequence joins TRBV6-6 and TRBJ1-2; TRBD1 aligns across 8 bases. The germline gives CDR1 MNHNY, CDR2 SVGAGI (reference sequence). The junction had 5 bases not matched to a gene; V was cut back by 6 bases and J by 8 bases. There are 12 residues in the CDR3. The CDR3 sequence: CASRRQGQGYTF. DNA of the CDR3: TGTGCCAGCAGACGACAGGGGCAAGGCTACACCTTC.

The V gene is TRBV12-3 or TRBV12-4, the J gene TRBJ2-3; 10 nucleotides agree with TRBD2. The J segment lost 4 bases and the V segment lost 1 base, leaving 8 bases of the junction unmatched. The CDR3 spans 17 residues. CDR3 DNA sequence: TGTGCCAGCAGTTTAGGTTCTAGCGGGAGAACCTCAGATACGCAGTATTTT. Its translation is CASSLGSSGRTSDTQYF.